One and the same sample provided the 30 T cell receptor beta chains below, sequenced in a study of T-cell memory formation after mild COVID-19. A single record per CDR3 protein comes from TCRdb applying MiXCR to the 5' RACE reads. The sample lists a few hundred thousand distinct CDR3 sequences; under 20% were seen once. Specimen: PBMCs or a T cell subset sorted from them (not recorded which). Every receptor here comes from a young man who had mild COVID-19 (a few samples of this study predate the infection). Cell type and time point are not known.

The V and J genes are TRBV5-4 and TRBJ1-4; no clear D. CDR1 is SGHNT, CDR2 YYREEE, per germline (reference sequence). Between the trimmed V and J ends, which lost 1 base and 5 bases, there was a span of 12 bases. This CDR3 region has 15 residues. The CDR3 region is CASSLTGIRNEKLFF. DNA for the CDR3: TGTGCCAGCAGCTTGACGGGGATTCGGAATGAAAAACTGTTTTTT.

This clonotype was found a few times. The V gene is TRBV20-1, the J gene TRBJ1-2, with D hard to call. The CDR3 runs 15 residues. Looked up from germline, CDR1 is DFQATT and CDR2 is SNEGSKA (reference sequence). V was cut by 0 bases and J by 1 base, with 12 bases left in between. The CDR3 loop is CSARDYGSDNYGYTF. For the CDR3, the DNA is TGCAGTGCTAGAGATTACGGCAGCGATAACTATGGCTACACCTTC.

This clonotype was observed a handful of times. Here the CDR3 reads CASSRVGGGTNEQFF. The CDR3 DNA follows: TGTGCCAGCAGTAGGGTAGGCGGGGGGACCAATGAGCAGTTCTTC. This chain links TRBV6-2 or TRBV6-3 with TRBJ2-1; TRBD2 agrees at 8 bases. V shed 5 bases and J 6 bases; nucleotides not matched to a gene: 9. Germline-derived CDR1 and CDR2 are MNHEY and SVGEGT. This CDR3 spans 15 amino acids.

This clonotype occurred many times. The chain uses TRBV20-1 and TRBJ2-2; D is ambiguous. The CDR3 consists of 15 residues. Between the trimmed V and J ends, which lost 0 bases and 4 bases, there was a span of 12 bases. Germline V gene sequence: CDR1 DFQATT, CDR2 SNEGSKA (reference sequence). The DNA for the CDR3 is TGCAGTGCTAGAGATAGACAAAAGGGCACCGGGGAGCTGTTTTTT. Translating it yields CSARDRQKGTGELFF.

The gene calls are TRBV12-5 and TRBJ1-2; D is undetermined. CDR1 LGHNT and CDR2 FRNRAP come from the germline V gene. Trimming shortened V by 2 bases and J by 4 bases, and 17 bases separated the two germline ends. The CDR3 sequence is 16 residues long. In DNA, the CDR3 is TGTGCTAGTGGTTTGATTCTGAGAGGCCGGGCCTATGGCTACACCTTC. Amino acid sequence: CASGLILRGRAYGYTF.

At least ten counts were recorded for this clonotype. The V call is TRBV5-1, the J call TRBJ2-7; D possibly uses TRBD1 or TRBD2 (5 bases each). CDR3 size: 14 residues. The germline gives CDR1 SGHRS, CDR2 YFSETQ. V dropped 5 bases and J dropped 8 bases, with 20 bases sitting between them. CDR3 residues: CASSFVTATGQQYF. The CDR3 DNA sequence: TGCGCCAGCAGTTTCGTCACAGCGACGGGGCAGCAGTACTTC.

The chain recombines TRBV4-3 with TRBJ1-5; D call uncertain. The germline CDR1 and CDR2 sequences are LGHNA and YSLEER. V lost 2 bases, J lost 5 bases, and 7 bases lay in between. CDR3 length: 13 residues. The chain's CDR3 is CASSQQEDQPQHF. The CDR3 coding sequence is TGCGCCAGCAGCCAACAGGAGGATCAGCCCCAGCATTTT.

This clonotype was seen more than once but under ten times. The genes are TRBV7-6 and TRBJ2-7; tentatively, D is TRBD1 (6 bases). Germline values: CDR1 SGHVS, CDR2 FNYEAQ. V was cut by 3 bases and J by 6 bases, with 12 bases left in between. The CDR3 extends over 13 amino acids. The chain's CDR3 is CASSLGQGFEQYV. CDR3 coding DNA: TGTGCCAGCAGCTTGGGGCAGGGGTTCGAGCAGTACGTC.

This clonotype has only a few counts. The J gene is TRBJ2-1, the V gene TRBV9, with D perhaps given as TRBD1 or TRBD2 (7 bases each). The length of the CDR3 is 16 residues. Germline CDR1 reads SGDLS; CDR2 reads YYNGEE. V dropped 6 bases and J dropped 2 bases, with 18 bases sitting between them. In DNA form, the CDR3 reads TGTGCCAGCAACCCCGGGGGGCAGGGGGCCTACAATGAGCAGTTCTTC. Its protein product is CASNPGGQGAYNEQFF.

This clonotype came up a few times. CDR3 nucleotides: TGTGCCATCAGTGAGCCGAGGACAGCTGGGGCCAACGTCCTGACTTTC. The encoded protein is CAISEPRTAGANVLTF. The chain combines TRBV10-3 with TRBJ2-6; the D gene is possibly TRBD1 (6 bases). Looked up from germline, CDR1 is ENHRY and CDR2 is SYGVKD. V shed 2 bases and J shed 2 bases, with 10 bases lying between them. There are 16 residues in the CDR3.

This clonotype showed up just a few times. The chain recombines TRBV15 with TRBJ2-1; weak D call: TRBD2 (5 bases). V lost 7 bases, J lost 7 bases, and 23 bases lay in between. The germline V gene has CDR1 LNHNV and CDR2 YYDKDF (reference sequence). The CDR3 consists of 16 residues. This CDR3 reads CATTKEAGQPRNEQFF. The CDR3 DNA reads as TGTGCCACCACAAAAGAGGCGGGCCAGCCTAGGAATGAGCAGTTCTTC.

Only a few counts were recorded for this clonotype. The V and J genes are TRBV9 and TRBJ2-5, with 13 nucleotides matching TRBD2. V lost 3 bases and J lost 3; bases outside the gene matches: 2. This CDR3 has 15 residues. CDR1 and CDR2 from the germline V gene are SGDLS and YYNGEE. The CDR3, as DNA: TGTGCCAGCAGCGCTGGGACTAGCGGGAAAGAGACCCAGTACTTC. This codes for CASSAGTSGKETQYF.

This clonotype was detected only a few times. The CDR3 reads CASSLGWEQFF. For the CDR3, the DNA is TGTGCCAGCAGCCTAGGCTGGGAGCAGTTCTTC. The gene calls are TRBV3-1 and TRBJ2-1; D remains unclear. There are 11 residues in the CDR3. The ends were cut back, 4 bases at V and 10 bases at J, with 8 bases in the middle. Per germline, CDR1 LGHDT and CDR2 YNNKEL (reference sequence).

This clonotype was seen a few times. J is TRBJ2-5 and V is TRBV7-3; D not resolved. V was shortened by 2 bases and J by 5 bases, with 9 bases between the two germline ends. The V gene's germline CDR1 is SGHTA and CDR2 FQGTGA. The CDR3 has 13 amino acids. The CDR3 region has the DNA TGTGCCAGCAGCTTAGCCTTGGCGGAGACCCAGTACTTC. This codes for CASSLALAETQYF.

This clonotype showed up just a few times. The chain couples TRBV11-2 to TRBJ1-1, with D tentatively TRBD1 (6 bases). The CDR3 runs to 14 residues. Germline V gene lookup returns CDR1 SGHAT and CDR2 FQNNGV. Trimming stripped 8 bases from V and 2 bases from J, with 15 bases between. CDR3 region: CASAPGAGNTEAFF. DNA of the CDR3: TGTGCCAGCGCCCCGGGGGCGGGTAACACTGAAGCTTTCTTT.

The sample holds a few counts of this clonotype. The rearrangement links TRBV12-3 or TRBV12-4 to TRBJ1-6, with 10 positions matching TRBD1. This CDR3 is built from 15 residues. Germline trimming cut 2 bases from V and 11 bases from J; bases unmatched to any gene: 6. CDR3: CASSLLGQGIAPLHF. The DNA of the CDR3 is TGTGCCAGCAGTTTACTGGGACAGGGGATTGCACCCCTCCACTTT.

The gene calls are TRBV19 and TRBJ2-2; 9 bases match TRBD1. Trimming removed 5 bases from V and 5 bases from J; junction bases left unmatched: 6. This CDR3 has 15 residues. CDR1 is LNHDA and CDR2 is SQIVND in the germline V gene (reference sequence). The CDR3 reads CASSFGTGITGELFF. CDR3 DNA: TGTGCCAGTAGTTTCGGGACAGGGATAACCGGGGAGCTGTTTTTT. Supplemented by reference TRBV19 and TRBJ2-2, the full variable domain reads DGGITQSPKYLFRKEGQNVTLSCEQNLNHDAMYWYRQDPGQGLRLIYYSQIVNDFQKGDIAEGYSVSREKKESFPLTVTSAQKNPTAFYLCASSFGTGITGELFFGEGSRLTVL.

This sequence joins TRBV24-1 and TRBJ2-2; 10 bases align to TRBD1. The CDR3 has 16 amino acids. Per germline, CDR1 KGHDR and CDR2 SFDVKD. After removal of 3 bases from V and 3 bases from J, the junction contained 3 bases not matched to a gene. In DNA, the CDR3 is TGTGCCACCAGTGATGGGACAGGGGCCCACACCGGGGAGCTGTTTTTT. It translates to CATSDGTGAHTGELFF.

J is TRBJ2-2 and V is TRBV7-9, with D perhaps given as TRBD1 or TRBD2 (5 bases each). CDR1 SEHNR and CDR2 FQNEAQ come from the germline V gene (reference sequence). V lost 5 bases, J lost 6 bases, and 13 bases lay in between. This CDR3 region has 14 residues. CDR3 sequence: CASSPGTSAGELFF. In nucleotides, the CDR3 is TGTGCCAGCAGCCCCGGGACCTCGGCCGGGGAGCTGTTTTTT. The whole variable domain, filled in from reference TRBV7-9 and TRBJ2-2, reads DTGVSQNPRHKITKRGQNVTFRCDPISEHNRLYWYRQTLGQGPEFLTYFQNEAQLEKSRLLSDRFSAERPKGSFSTLEIQRTEQGDSAMYLCASSPGTSAGELFFGEGSRLTVL.

This clonotype has at least ten counts. The chain couples TRBV3-1 to TRBJ2-4; D gene uncertain. This CDR3 has 14 amino acids. Germline V gene sequence: CDR1 LGHDT, CDR2 YNNKEL (reference sequence). With 0 bases removed from V and 7 bases from J, the gap between germline ends came to 10 bases. DNA of the CDR3: TGTGCCAGCAGCCAAGAGGGTCCAGTCAACATTCAGTACTTC. Protein: CASSQEGPVNIQYF.

The chain couples TRBV12-3 or TRBV12-4 to TRBJ2-6; D not certain. V lost 6 bases and J 0 bases, leaving 15 bases between the germline ends. The length of the CDR3 is 17 residues. The CDR3 nucleotides are TGTGCCAGCAGCCGATCCAATGCTTACTCTGGGGCCAACGTCCTGACTTTC. Translating gives CASSRSNAYSGANVLTF.

This clonotype came up many times. The V and J genes are TRBV27 and TRBJ2-5, with 8 bases matching TRBD2. The length of the CDR3 is 15 residues. The germline CDR1 and CDR2 sequences are MNHEY and SMNVEV (reference sequence). Trimming cost V 5 bases and J 5 bases; bases outside gene matches: 10. This CDR3 reads CASSLLAAPLETQYF. The CDR3, as DNA: TGTGCCAGCAGTCTACTAGCGGCCCCTTTGGAGACCCAGTACTTC.

This clonotype was observed a few times. The gene calls are TRBV7-3 and TRBJ2-6, with TRBD1 as a possible D gene (6 bases). The CDR3 is 15 residues long. Trimming pared 5 bases from V and 4 bases from J, leaving 12 bases between. Germline values: CDR1 SGHTA, CDR2 FQGTGA. This CDR3 reads CASSSLGTGANVLTF. The CDR3 coding sequence is TGTGCCAGCAGCAGTTTGGGGACAGGGGCCAACGTCCTGACTTTC.

The chain carries TRBV4-3 and TRBJ1-1, with 7 bases that match TRBD1. Trimming removed 0 bases from V and 0 bases from J; junction bases left unmatched: 7. CDR3 length equals 17 residues. Germline V lookup: CDR1 LGHNA, CDR2 YSLEER. The CDR3 DNA reads TGCGCCAGCAGCCAAGAGTGGAAGGGGGCCCTGAACACTGAAGCTTTCTTT. Translating gives CASSQEWKGALNTEAFF.

In its sample, this clonotype was seen a few times. The chain links TRBV18 to TRBJ1-5, with D hard to call. Trimming took 2 bases from V and 4 from J, leaving 12 bases between them. CDR3 length: 15 residues. Germline lookup yields CDR1 KGHSH and CDR2 LQKENI. The CDR3 DNA sequence: TGTGCCAGCTCACCAGAAGCCGGGAGTAATCAGCCCCAGCATTTT. Translated: CASSPEAGSNQPQHF.

The V call is TRBV3-1, the J call TRBJ1-6, with 7 bases lining up with TRBD1. V was pared by 2 bases and J by 4 bases, with 8 bases of the junction left unmatched. The CDR3 is made up of 17 amino acids. Germline CDR1 reads LGHDT; CDR2 reads YNNKEL (reference sequence). CDR3: CASSQSNRGRYNSPLHF. The CDR3 nucleotides are TGTGCCAGCAGCCAATCCAACAGGGGACGGTATAATTCACCCCTCCACTTT.

The V call is TRBV20-1, the J call TRBJ1-6; weak D call: TRBD1 (6 bases). The CDR3 has 13 amino acids. The germline V gene has CDR1 DFQATT and CDR2 SNEGSKA (reference sequence). With 1 base removed from V and 10 bases from J, the gap between germline ends came to 11 bases. The CDR3 region is CSARGGGLSPLHF. In DNA, the CDR3 is TGCAGTGCTAGAGGGGGGGGCTTATCACCCCTCCACTTT.

J is TRBJ1-1 and V is TRBV19; D gene unclear. The V gene lost 7 bases and the J gene lost 1 base, with 13 bases spanning the gap. This CDR3 has 14 amino acids. Germline assignment: CDR1 LNHDA and CDR2 SQIVND (reference sequence). CDR3 bases: TGTGCCAGTATGGCAGGCAAACCGAACACTGAAGCTTTCTTT. Residues: CASMAGKPNTEAFF. Looking up the rest from reference TRBV19 and TRBJ1-1 gives the full variable domain: DGGITQSPKYLFRKEGQNVTLSCEQNLNHDAMYWYRQDPGQGLRLIYYSQIVNDFQKGDIAEGYSVSREKKESFPLTVTSAQKNPTAFYLCASMAGKPNTEAFFGQGTRLTVV.

This clonotype was found a few times. The chain recombines TRBV27 with TRBJ2-1, with 7 bases fitting TRBD1. Germline loops: CDR1 MNHEY, CDR2 SMNVEV (reference sequence). Trimming removed 6 bases from V and 10 bases from J; junction bases left unmatched: 15. This CDR3 has 15 residues. CDR3 sequence reads: CASSPQGLSLREQFF. CDR3 in DNA: TGTGCCAGCAGCCCACAGGGGCTTAGCTTACGCGAGCAGTTCTTC.

In this sample, this clonotype turned up a few times. The J gene is TRBJ2-2, the V gene TRBV11-2; a weak D match, TRBD1 (5 bases). Germline assignment: CDR1 SGHAT and CDR2 FQNNGV. This CDR3 is 16 amino acids long. Between the trimmed V and J ends, which lost 5 bases and 5 bases, there was a span of 18 bases. CDR3 DNA: TGTGCCAGCAGCGGAAGGACATTAATGGGGACCGGGGAGCTGTTTTTT. Translating gives CASSGRTLMGTGELFF.